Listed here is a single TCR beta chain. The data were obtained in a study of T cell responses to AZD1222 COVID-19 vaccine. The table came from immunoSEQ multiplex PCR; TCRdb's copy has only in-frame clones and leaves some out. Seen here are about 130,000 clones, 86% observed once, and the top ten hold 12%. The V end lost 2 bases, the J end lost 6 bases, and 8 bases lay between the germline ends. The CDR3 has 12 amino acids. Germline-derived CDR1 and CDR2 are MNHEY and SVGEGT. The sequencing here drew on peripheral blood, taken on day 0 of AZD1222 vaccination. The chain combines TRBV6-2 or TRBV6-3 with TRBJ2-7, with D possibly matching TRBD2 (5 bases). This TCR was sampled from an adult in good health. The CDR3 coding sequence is TGTGCCAGCAGTTACGTCGGGGTCGAGCAGTACTTC. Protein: CASSYVGVEQYF.